This T cell receptor beta chain was profiled in a study of blood T cell repertoires in COVID-19. Whole-study context: Samples of COVID-19 (acute and convalescent) were obtained from the United States, Italy and Spain. T cells, B-cell-depleted T cells, or PBMCs provided the cDNA or gDNA that served as material.

How the authors handled the data: How many nucleated cells were present was estimated from reference gene primer amplification. TCRdb's copy holds only in-frame clones and misses some; the assay was immunoSEQ multiplex PCR. V and J calls and clone size are those listed in that table; D and trimming were worked out from the DNA. The table shows 250,000 to 300,000 clones, with roughly 84% occurring only once. Germline V gives CDR1 LNHDA, CDR2 SQIVND (reference sequence). V lost 8 bases to trimming and J lost 7 bases; unmatched junction nucleotides: 19. The CDR3 has 16 amino acids. The count of this clone is one.

The V gene is TRBV19, the J gene TRBJ1-1; 7 bases map to TRBD1. The clonotype comes from a man aged 60 to 69 with acute or convalescent COVID-19. Sequencing was performed on peripheral blood. CDR3 amino acids: CASAQGGTAEHGEAFF. CDR3 coding DNA: TGTGCCAGTGCCCAAGGAGGGACAGCTGAACACGGTGAAGCTTTCTTT.